One sample yielded the 30 T cell receptor beta chains listed below, sequenced in a study of cytomegalovirus exposure and HLA in healthy donors (dated by TCRdb to the late 2010s). The library was prepared using the immunoSEQ multiplex PCR assay. A mixture of 60 forward primers for TCR Vbeta segments and 13 reverse primers for TCR Jbeta segments was used in the multiplex PCR. TCRdb holds this immuneACCESS table with in-frame rearrangements only. Some clones are missing; in checked studies, unresolved V genes explain under half, and the rest has no known cause. The sample yields 59,000 or so clones; roughly 75% were counted once. The ten largest clones capture under 8% of the sample. Sequenced: PBMCs. All receptors derive from a man aged 25-45 years in good health and CMV-seropositive.

There are a few counts of this clone. Here the CDR3 DNA reads TGTGCCAGCAGTGGGGGAGCGGAAACAGATACGCAGTATTTT. Translating gives CASSGGAETDTQYF. The V call is TRBV6-4, the J call TRBJ2-3, with a tentative D call TRBD2 (5 bases). Trimming cost V 4 bases and J 3 bases, with 11 bases left between them. CDR3 length: 14 residues. The germline V gene has CDR1 MRHNA and CDR2 SNTAGT.

V gene TRBV7-9 combines with J gene TRBJ2-4; no reliable D call. In germline, CDR1 is SEHNR, CDR2 FQNEAQ (reference sequence). V lost 4 bases, J lost 6 bases, and 7 bases lay in between. CDR3 length: 12 amino acids. The CDR3 DNA is TGTGCCAGCAGCTCCACGGGAAACATTCAGTACTTC. Protein: CASSSTGNIQYF.

This clone was seen only a few times. The chain recombines TRBV4-3 with TRBJ1-6; D is perhaps TRBD1 (5 bases). In germline, CDR1 is LGHNA, CDR2 YSLEER. Between the trimmed V and J ends, which lost 1 base and 6 bases, there was a span of 13 bases. The CDR3 covers 16 residues. In DNA form, the CDR3 reads TGCGCCAGCAGCCAAGGCGGGGGAACGCGTAATTCACCCCTCCACTTT. This encodes CASSQGGGTRNSPLHF.

This CDR3 is CASGLAGGFEQYF. CDR3 coding DNA: TGTGCTAGTGGTTTGGCCGGCGGGTTCGAGCAGTACTTC. The J gene is TRBJ2-7, the V gene TRBV12-5; tentative D call: TRBD2 (5 bases). V dropped 1 base and J dropped 6 bases, with 10 bases sitting between them. This CDR3 contains 13 residues. CDR1 LGHNT and CDR2 FRNRAP come from the germline V gene.

In its sample, this clone was seen a few times. The V gene is TRBV28, the J gene TRBJ1-6; 7 bases map to TRBD1. Per the germline V gene, CDR1 is MDHEN and CDR2 is SYDVKM. The CDR3 is 16 amino acids. The V segment lost 7 bases and the J segment 10 bases; nucleotides outside the gene matches: 16. CDR3 residues: CASIGLIQGRKSPLHF. The CDR3 nucleotides read TGTGCCAGCATCGGGTTGATACAGGGGAGGAAATCACCCCTCCACTTT.

This clone was observed a few times. The CDR3 loop is CASSPFGATYEQYF. The CDR3 coding sequence is TGCGCCAGCAGCCCTTTTGGGGCGACCTACGAGCAGTACTTC. The V gene is TRBV5-1, the J gene TRBJ2-7; possibly TRBD1 for D (5 bases). This CDR3 comprises 14 residues. Germline values: CDR1 SGHRS, CDR2 YFSETQ. The ends were cut back, 4 bases at V and 2 bases at J, with 13 bases in the middle.

The chain is built from TRBV7-2 and TRBJ1-5, with no clear D. This CDR3 has 13 amino acids. Germline V CDR1 and CDR2: SGHTA, FQGNSA. V lost 5 bases, J lost 11 bases, and 16 bases lay in between. In DNA form, the CDR3 reads TGTGCCAGCAGCCGCGAACCGGGTTGGTCCCAGCATTTT. Its translation is CASSREPGWSQHF.

This chain joins TRBV4-3 and TRBJ1-6; 7 bases are a match to TRBD1. CDR3 size: 16 residues. Germline lookup yields CDR1 LGHNA and CDR2 YSLEER. Germline trimming cut 5 bases from V and 3 bases from J; bases unmatched to any gene: 7. The CDR3 protein is CASSKVRGDYNSPLHF. CDR3 sequence (DNA): TGCGCCAGCAGCAAGGTCAGGGGGGACTATAATTCACCCCTCCACTTT.

Only a few counts were recorded for this clone. The rearrangement links TRBV6-5 to TRBJ1-1; D perhaps matches TRBD1 (5 bases). In germline, CDR1 is MNHEY, CDR2 SVGAGI. V shed 10 bases and J shed 0 bases, with 12 bases lying between them. The CDR3 is made up of 13 amino acids. In DNA form, the CDR3 reads TGTGCCACCCTGGGGCCCATGAACACTGAAGCTTTCTTT. This translates into CATLGPMNTEAFF.

The chain links TRBV5-5 to TRBJ2-7, with TRBD1 matching over 9 bases. The germline gives CDR1 SGHKS, CDR2 YYEKEE (reference sequence). CDR3 length: 17 residues. The trim removed 0 bases at V and 3 bases at J, leaving 10 bases unmatched. The CDR3 protein is CASSLGVGTGSRYEQYF. CDR3 in DNA: TGTGCCAGCAGCTTGGGCGTCGGGACAGGGAGCCGCTACGAGCAGTACTTC. Supplemented by reference TRBV5-5 and TRBJ2-7, the full variable domain reads DAGVTQSPTHLIKTRGQQVTLRCSPISGHKSVSWYQQVLGQGPQFIFQYYEKEERGRGNFPDRFSARQFPNYSSELNVNALLLGDSALYLCASSLGVGTGSRYEQYFGPGTRLTVT.

V is TRBV6-5 and J is TRBJ1-1, with 8 bases fitting TRBD1. Germline values: CDR1 MNHEY, CDR2 SVGAGI. The trim removed 2 bases at V and 4 bases at J, leaving 3 bases unmatched. This CDR3 comprises 14 residues. The CDR3 here is CASSYKQGGTEAFF. The CDR3 region has the DNA TGTGCCAGCAGTTACAAACAGGGGGGCACTGAAGCTTTCTTT.

The genes are TRBV4-2 and TRBJ2-1; tentative D call: TRBD2 (6 bases). This CDR3 has 15 residues. Germline values: CDR1 LGHNA, CDR2 YNFKEQ. The V end was cut by 0 bases, the J end by 8 bases, with 14 bases between. The CDR3 reads CASSQEAGFGDEQFF. DNA for the CDR3: TGTGCCAGCAGCCAAGAGGCGGGGTTCGGCGATGAGCAGTTCTTC.

The chain joins TRBV4-2 to TRBJ2-1, with 8 positions matching TRBD2. CDR3 size: 18 residues. Germline CDR1 and CDR2: LGHNA and YNFKEQ. Unmatched junction bases numbered 13, after V lost 0 bases and J lost 6 bases. The chain's CDR3 is CASSQEGIGGAAGNEQFF. The CDR3 DNA reads as TGTGCCAGCAGCCAAGAAGGAATCGGGGGGGCGGCGGGCAATGAGCAGTTCTTC.

The chain employs TRBV30 and TRBJ1-3, with 7 bases that match TRBD1. The ends lost 2 bases at V and 4 bases at J; junction bases unmatched: 8. CDR1 and CDR2 (germline): GTSNPN, SVGIG (reference sequence). The CDR3 is 15 residues long. Here the CDR3 DNA reads TGTGCCTGGAGTCAAGACAGGGAACGGGGAAACACCATATATTTT. It is translated as CAWSQDRERGNTIYF.

The chain recombines TRBV6-5 with TRBJ1-5; 10 bases line up with TRBD1. Germline V CDR1 and CDR2: MNHEY, SVGAGI. The CDR3 spans 15 residues. V trimming: 6 bases; J trimming: 6 bases; junction bases outside the gene matches: 8. The CDR3 spells CASRRRDRGSQPQHF. The CDR3 nucleotides read TGTGCCAGCAGACGCCGGGACAGGGGTTCTCAGCCCCAGCATTTT.

This rearrangement joins TRBV10-3 to TRBJ1-1, with TRBD1 matching over 7 bases. CDR1 is ENHRY, CDR2 SYGVKD, per germline. The CDR3 spans 14 residues. The ends lost 7 bases at V and 0 bases at J; junction bases unmatched: 5. CDR3 in DNA: TGTGCCATCAACCGGGACAGAATGAACACTGAAGCTTTCTTT. Protein: CAINRDRMNTEAFF.

V gene TRBV19 combines with J gene TRBJ2-1, with 9 bases aligning to TRBD2. CDR1 LNHDA and CDR2 SQIVND come from the germline V gene (reference sequence). The junction had 8 bases not matched to a gene; V was cut back by 3 bases and J by 5 bases. The CDR3 is made up of 16 amino acids. In DNA form, the CDR3 reads TGTGCCAGTAGTATCCCAGGGCGGGGGGGCGACAATGAGCAGTTCTTC. Its protein product is CASSIPGRGGDNEQFF.

The count of this clone is one. The rearrangement links TRBV7-2 to TRBJ2-5, with 8 bases fitting TRBD2. The J segment lost 3 bases and the V segment lost 5 bases, leaving 11 bases of the junction unmatched. The CDR3 runs 16 residues. Germline assignment: CDR1 SGHTA and CDR2 FQGNSA. DNA for the CDR3: TGTGCCAGCAGCCCTAGTGGGCGGGGGGTTAAAGAGACCCAGTACTTC. This translates into CASSPSGRGVKETQYF.

Comments on this clone: This same CDR3 is encoded by further DNA sequences in the sample. This chain uses TRBV28 with TRBJ2-3, with D hard to call. The CDR3 consists of 13 residues. CDR1 and CDR2 (germline): MDHEN, SYDVKM. Trimming stripped 5 bases from V and 1 base from J, with 7 bases between. DNA for the CDR3: TGTGCCAGCAGTCTCCCCGGCACAGATACGCAGTATTTT. Encoded protein: CASSLPGTDTQYF.

This clone was detected only once. The rearrangement uses TRBV7-9 and TRBJ2-3; 7 positions match TRBD2. This CDR3 spans 17 amino acids. V lost 1 base and J lost 8; bases outside the gene matches: 15. Germline CDR1 and CDR2: SEHNR and FQNEAQ (reference sequence). The CDR3 DNA reads as TGTGCCAGCAGCTTAGGTGCCGGCAGCGGGGTTGGGGGTACGCAGTATTTT. It yields the protein CASSLGAGSGVGGTQYF.

The V call is TRBV6-1, the J call TRBJ2-7, with 7 bases lining up with TRBD1. The ends lost 0 bases at V and 1 base at J; junction bases unmatched: 6. Germline assignment: CDR1 MNHNS and CDR2 SASEGT. The CDR3 spans 16 residues. CDR3: CASSEAQGTASYEQYF. CDR3 in DNA: TGTGCCAGCAGTGAAGCGCAGGGGACAGCATCCTACGAGCAGTACTTC.

In this sample, this clone turned up once. The rearrangement joins TRBV25-1 to TRBJ1-1, with 8 bases fitting TRBD1. CDR1 is MGHDK and CDR2 is SYGVNS in the germline V gene. The ends lost 5 bases at V and 1 base at J; junction bases unmatched: 12. CDR3 length equals 17 residues. The CDR3 DNA reads as TGTGCCAGCAGTTCCCCTTTCGGGACAGGCGAGAACACTGAAGCTTTCTTT. Its protein product is CASSSPFGTGENTEAFF.

Details on this clone: Relative to the germline gene, one junction end is altered; a read error may explain this. The J gene is TRBJ1-1, the V gene TRBV5-4, with D unclear. Germline assignment: CDR1 SGHNT and CDR2 YYREEE (reference sequence). The CDR3 is 12 residues long. The CDR3 nucleotides are TGTGCCAGCAGCTCATCGAACAGTGAAGCTTTCTTT. The encoded protein is CASSSSNSEAFF.

The DNA of the CDR3 is TGTGCCAGTACGAGGCAGCTTAATTCACCCCTCCACTTT. It yields the protein CASTRQLNSPLHF. The chain links TRBV19 to TRBJ1-6; D uncertain. The CDR3 totals 13 residues. V was cut by 7 bases and J by 6 bases, with 10 bases left in between. CDR1 LNHDA and CDR2 SQIVND come from the germline V gene (reference sequence). The full variable domain, completed using reference TRBV19 and TRBJ1-6, is DGGITQSPKYLFRKEGQNVTLSCEQNLNHDAMYWYRQDPGQGLRLIYYSQIVNDFQKGDIAEGYSVSREKKESFPLTVTSAQKNPTAFYLCASTRQLNSPLHFGNGTRLTVT.

This clone has just one count. The chain is built from TRBV6-5 and TRBJ2-7; 7 bases fit TRBD1. Germline V CDR1 and CDR2: MNHEY, SVGAGI. The CDR3 sequence is 15 residues long. The trim removed 6 bases at V and 6 bases at J, leaving 14 bases unmatched. CDR3 residues: CASSRPGTVLAEQYF. CDR3 DNA: TGTGCCAGCAGCCGTCCCGGGACAGTATTGGCCGAGCAGTACTTC.

V is TRBV5-6 and J is TRBJ2-7; tentative D call: TRBD1 (5 bases). The CDR3 is 15 residues long. V was cut by 3 bases and J by 4 bases, with 17 bases left in between. Germline CDR1 and CDR2: SGHDT and YYEEEE. The chain's CDR3 is CASSSRGHIGYEQYF. The CDR3 DNA reads TGTGCCAGCAGCTCTAGGGGCCACATCGGATACGAGCAGTACTTC.

The chain recombines TRBV7-2 with TRBJ1-5, with 8 bases aligning to TRBD1. V dropped 4 bases and J dropped 7; count of bases not matched to a gene: 9. Germline V lookup: CDR1 SGHTA, CDR2 FQGNSA. CDR3 length: 15 amino acids. Here the CDR3 reads CASSSGGQGGQPQHF. CDR3 DNA: TGTGCCAGCAGCTCGGGAGGACAGGGAGGCCAGCCCCAGCATTTT.

The chain links TRBV5-1 to TRBJ1-5; a weak D match, TRBD1 (5 bases). Germline V gene data show CDR1 as SGHRS and CDR2 as YFSETQ. This CDR3 contains 14 residues. The V end lost 0 bases, the J end lost 4 bases, and 8 bases lay between the germline ends. CDR3 sequence reads: CASSLVSGNQPQHF. The CDR3 region has the DNA TGCGCCAGCAGCTTGGTATCAGGGAATCAGCCCCAGCATTTT.

This rearrangement joins TRBV15 to TRBJ1-2; TRBD1 might be the D (5 bases). Germline loops: CDR1 LNHNV, CDR2 YYDKDF (reference sequence). The V end lost 0 bases, the J end lost 5 bases, and 16 bases lay between the germline ends. The CDR3 sequence is 16 residues long. The CDR3 nucleotides read TGTGCCACCAGCAGAGATAAGGAGAGACCAGGGTATGGCTACACCTTC. Translation gives CATSRDKERPGYGYTF.

This chain's CDR3 is CASSLTGSNEKLFF. CDR3 bases: TGTGCCAGCAGCTTAACCGGGAGTAATGAAAAACTGTTTTTT. The gene calls are TRBV7-8 and TRBJ1-4, with D unresolved. V was trimmed by 2 bases and J by 4 bases, leaving 8 bases between them. The V gene's germline CDR1 is SGHVS and CDR2 FQNEAQ. The length of the CDR3 is 14 residues.